These 18 T cell receptor beta chains were all obtained from the same sample, sequenced in a study of T cells in narcolepsy. Only in-frame clones appear in the TCRdb table, and some are missing; sequencing was by immunoSEQ multiplex PCR. This sample has about 30,000 clones, with roughly three quarters found just once. Material for sequencing was CD45RA- memory CD4+ T cells from PBMCs. These receptor sequences come from a human donor with narcolepsy.

The chain employs TRBV7-2 and TRBJ2-5, with D possibly being TRBD1 or TRBD2 (6 bases each). The CDR3 loop spans 16 amino acids. Trimming took off 5 bases at V and 7 bases at J, with 23 bases between the two ends. From germline, CDR1 is SGHTA and CDR2 FQGNSA. The CDR3 DNA reads as TGTGCCAGCAGCAGCGTGGGGGGCGCCGGGGTAGGGACCCAGTACTTC. This sequence encodes CASSSVGGAGVGTQYF.

The V and J genes are TRBV5-4 and TRBJ2-3; possible D gene TRBD2, 6 bases. Germline CDR1 reads SGHNT; CDR2 reads YYREEE (reference sequence). The CDR3 length is 16 residues. V gave up 2 bases and J gave up 0 bases, with 13 bases separating them. The CDR3 bases are TGTGCCAGCAGCTTACGCGGGATCTCTAGCACAGATACGCAGTATTTT. Translation: CASSLRGISSTDTQYF.

This sequence joins TRBV2 and TRBJ2-4; 9 positions agree with TRBD1. CDR3 length: 15 residues. With V trimmed by 0 bases and J by 8 bases, 5 bases remained unmatched. Germline V gene data show CDR1 as SNHLY and CDR2 as FYNNEI. The DNA for the CDR3 is TGTGCCAGCAGTGAAGCGGACAGGGGAGGGGACATTCAGTACTTC. Translated: CASSEADRGGDIQYF.

J is TRBJ1-1 and V is TRBV7-2, with unresolved D. V lost 1 base and J 11 bases, leaving 17 bases between the germline ends. There are 14 residues in the CDR3. Germline loops: CDR1 SGHTA, CDR2 FQGNSA. CDR3 sequence (DNA): TGTGCCAGCAGCTTAGGGTCGGAGACGGTAAGGGCTTTCTTT. Translated, it gives CASSLGSETVRAFF. The full variable domain, with the rest looked up from reference TRBV7-2 and TRBJ1-1, is GAGVSQSPSNKVTEKGKDVELRCDPISGHTALYWYRQSLGQGLEFLIYFQGNSAPDKSGLPSDRFSAERTGGSVSTLTIQRTQQEDSAVYLCASSLGSETVRAFFGQGTRLTVV.

V is TRBV2 and J is TRBJ1-2; D gene unclear. Germline values: CDR1 SNHLY, CDR2 FYNNEI. V lost 5 bases and J 9 bases, leaving 7 bases between the germline ends. CDR3 length: 10 amino acids. This chain's CDR3 is CASSQISYTF. DNA of the CDR3: TGTGCCAGCAGTCAAATTAGCTACACCTTC.

The count of this clone is one. The chain joins TRBV5-4 to TRBJ2-3; D is unclear. Trimming took off 8 bases at V and 2 bases at J, with 12 bases between the two ends. Germline V gene data show CDR1 as SGHNT and CDR2 as YYREEE (reference sequence). There are 13 residues in the CDR3. The CDR3 spells CASRTRHTDTQYF. CDR3 sequence (DNA): TGTGCCAGTAGGACCCGACACACAGATACGCAGTATTTT.

The chain employs TRBV7-6 and TRBJ1-3, with D possibly matching TRBD1 (5 bases). Trimming left V 5 bases short and J 2 bases short, with 16 bases between. The CDR3 covers 16 residues. Germline loops: CDR1 SGHVS, CDR2 FNYEAQ. Written as DNA, the CDR3 is TGTGCCAGCAGCCCTGGGACGCAGACGGCTGGAAACACCATATATTTT. Protein: CASSPGTQTAGNTIYF.

The J gene is TRBJ1-2, the V gene TRBV2; D gene ambiguous. The V end was cut by 5 bases, the J end by 8 bases, with 12 bases between. This CDR3 comprises 12 residues. Germline V gene sequence: CDR1 SNHLY, CDR2 FYNNEI. The CDR3 protein is CASSTRAGGYTF. As DNA, the CDR3 is TGTGCCAGCAGTACGCGAGCCGGAGGCTACACCTTC.

The chain carries TRBV11-2 and TRBJ2-2; 7 bases agree with TRBD2. The CDR3 has 14 residues. The germline gives CDR1 SGHAT, CDR2 FQNNGV. V lost 3 bases and J lost 6; bases outside the gene matches: 4. The CDR3: CASSFSGGPGELFF. The CDR3, as DNA: TGTGCCAGCAGCTTTTCGGGAGGCCCCGGGGAGCTGTTTTTT.

A note on this clone: Other nucleotide sequences from this sample produce the same CDR3. The V call is TRBV19, the J call TRBJ2-1; TRBD1 might be the D (6 bases). The V gene lost 6 bases and the J gene lost 0 bases, with 12 bases spanning the gap. Germline V lookup: CDR1 LNHDA, CDR2 SQIVND (reference sequence). The CDR3 sequence is 15 residues long. The CDR3: CASSLDRSSYNEQFF. CDR3 bases: TGTGCCAGTAGCTTAGACAGGAGCTCCTACAATGAGCAGTTCTTC.

The J gene is TRBJ1-3, the V gene TRBV5-1; perhaps TRBD1 as D (6 bases). V lost 4 bases, J lost 0 bases, and 14 bases lay in between. The length of the CDR3 is 16 residues. CDR1 and CDR2 from the germline V gene are SGHRS and YFSETQ. CDR3 coding DNA: TGCGCCAGCAGCCCCGGACAGACCGACTCTGGAAACACCATATATTTT. It is translated as CASSPGQTDSGNTIYF.

This clone appeared a single time. V usage is TRBV11-3 and J usage is TRBJ2-7; the D gene is possibly TRBD1 (6 bases). Germline CDR1 and CDR2: SGHNT and YENEEA. The CDR3 has 16 amino acids. Between the trimmed V and J ends, which lost 5 bases and 5 bases, there was a span of 22 bases. CDR3 loop: CASSPSWAGVVHEQYF. The CDR3 nucleotides are TGTGCCAGCAGCCCTAGCTGGGCAGGGGTGGTCCACGAGCAGTACTTC.

This clone was counted between two and nine times. This rearrangement joins TRBV28 to TRBJ1-3; D uncertain. CDR3 size: 14 residues. Germline V CDR1 and CDR2: MDHEN, SYDVKM. Trimming took 4 bases from V and 1 from J, leaving 8 bases between them. CDR3 protein: CASSSLLSGNTIYF. The CDR3 DNA is TGTGCCAGCAGTTCTTTGCTGTCTGGAAACACCATATATTTT.

This chain links TRBV7-2 with TRBJ2-3, with 8 bases that match TRBD1. Germline-derived CDR1 and CDR2 are SGHTA and FQGNSA. V shed 5 bases and J 5 bases; nucleotides not matched to a gene: 3. The CDR3 sequence is 13 residues long. The CDR3 region is CASSVTGGDTQYF. The CDR3 nucleotides read TGTGCCAGCAGCGTAACAGGGGGAGATACGCAGTATTTT.

The genes are TRBV7-8 and TRBJ1-2; D call uncertain. The CDR3 consists of 14 residues. CDR1 SGHVS and CDR2 FQNEAQ come from the germline V gene. V gave up 7 bases and J gave up 8 bases, with 20 bases separating them. CDR3 loop: CASNSNRQAIGYTF. The CDR3 DNA reads as TGTGCCAGCAACAGTAATCGGCAGGCCATAGGCTACACCTTC.

This sequence joins TRBV19 and TRBJ1-2, with D uncertain. Germline V gene data show CDR1 as LNHDA and CDR2 as SQIVND (reference sequence). Trimming removed 6 bases at V and 9 bases at J, with 11 bases between. CDR3 length: 11 residues. This CDR3 reads CASSKDLSYTF. The CDR3 coding sequence is TGTGCCAGTAGCAAGGACCTCAGCTACACCTTC.

The rearrangement uses TRBV28 and TRBJ2-6; the D is unclear. This CDR3 is 12 amino acids long. Per germline, CDR1 MDHEN and CDR2 SYDVKM. Trimming pared 2 bases from V and 12 bases from J, leaving 8 bases between. Here the CDR3 reads CASSLTGIVLTF. CDR3 in DNA: TGTGCCAGCAGTTTAACTGGCATCGTCCTGACTTTC.

The rearrangement uses TRBV7-6 and TRBJ2-5, with TRBD1 matching over 8 bases. This CDR3 region has 15 residues. The germline V gene has CDR1 SGHVS and CDR2 FNYEAQ. J gave up 1 base and V 6 bases, and 7 bases lay outside the gene matches. CDR3 nucleotides: TGTGCCAGCAGACCCGGACAGGGACTCCAAGAGACCCAGTACTTC. Translation gives CASRPGQGLQETQYF.